This TCR beta chain came from a study of post-analysis software for immune sequencing data. Unique molecular identifiers tagged the TCR beta cDNA libraries. TCRdb re-called the PCR reads with MiXCR, one entry per CDR3 protein. The data show hundreds of thousands of distinct CDR3 sequences, just under 30% seen once. Study-level points and caveats: With TRBV5-6, TRBV5-1 and TRBV20-1 included, 4 or 5 TRBV segments were more frequent in patients than in controls. Controls' normalized Chao1 diversity significantly exceeded that of multiple sclerosis patients.

This CDR3 is 12 amino acids long. The germline gives CDR1 SGHDN, CDR2 FVKESK. V shed 3 bases and J shed 4 bases, with 6 bases lying between them. This clonotype was detected only a few times. What it recognizes is unknown. The sample consisted of blood. The chain joins TRBV14 to TRBJ2-5; D not certain. This TCR came from a girl aged 5 to 17 with multiple sclerosis. CDR3: CASSQGLETQYF. CDR3 DNA sequence: TGTGCCAGCAGCCAGGGATTAGAGACCCAGTACTTC.